This T cell receptor (beta chain) came from a study of T cell responses to AZD1222 COVID-19 vaccine. General observations from the study: White British people made up most donors, females outnumbered males, and clonal diversity was possibly underestimated.

Measured with immunoSEQ multiplex PCR; TCRdb has only the in-frame clones, and not every one. Among about 100,000 clones listed, around 87% were seen once. A remark on this clone: Its target is unknown.

The sample in question was peripheral blood, obtained on day 0 of MenACWY control vaccination. The receptor was derived from an adult in good health.

The CDR3 region has the DNA TGCAGTGCTAGTTTATTCGGACTTACTGGCCATACTGATGGCTACACCTTC. Its translation is CSASLFGLTGHTDGYTF. The chain carries TRBV20-1 and TRBJ1-2; D not certain. Germline-derived CDR1 and CDR2 are DFQATT and SNEGSKA (reference sequence). There are 17 residues in the CDR3. V was clipped by 3 bases and J by 6 bases, with 26 bases between them.